A selection of T cell receptor beta chains follows, all from one sample in a study of T cell repertoires in cytomegalovirus infection. Antigens of these TCRs are unknown. Using its own MiXCR run on the reads, TCRdb lists one record per CDR3 protein. The data hold some 700,000 distinct CDR3 sequences, with about 33% observed a single time. The sample consisted of cultured PBMCs, taken from culture after CMV antigen stimulation. These receptors all stem from a human donor in good health (CMV status not recorded). Some clones in this sample may be carry-over from other donors' samples. Each CDR3 is given with its conserved first and last residue. D genes are given only for firm matches. Not all rows give a size; the values are once, few, many and, for expanded clones, a class.

v_call	j_call	clone_size	d_call	cdr3_aa	cdr3_nt
TRBV12-3/TRBV12-4	TRBJ1-3	NA	TRBD1	CASSRQGQGGYTIYF	TGTGCCAGCAGCCGTCAGGGACAGGGCGGGTACACCATATATTTT
TRBV6-2/TRBV6-3	TRBJ2-1	few	NA	CASSPWGGEYNEQFF	TGTGCCAGCAGTCCCTGGGGCGGGGAATACAATGAGCAGTTCTTC
TRBV7-2	TRBJ1-1	NA	TRBD1	CASSLSRGHTEAFF	TGTGCCAGCAGCTTAAGCAGGGGGCACACTGAAGCTTTCTTT
TRBV5-5	TRBJ2-3	few	NA	CASSREPTDTQYF	TGTGCCAGCAGCCGGGAGCCTACAGATACGCAGTATTTT
TRBV7-6	TRBJ2-7	many	NA	CASSRDAAYEQYF	TGTGCCAGCAGCCGGGACGCAGCCTACGAGCAGTACTTC
TRBV7-6	TRBJ2-5	NA	TRBD2	CASSVPGVAGGLMETQYF	TGTGCCAGCAGCGTCCCGGGGGTAGCGGGGGGGCTTATGGAGACCCAGTACTTC
TRBV14	TRBJ1-2	few	NA	CASSHSHGSPTGGAGYTF	TGTGCCAGCAGCCATTCGCACGGGTCTCCAACTGGCGGGGCTGGCTACACCTTC
TRBV19	TRBJ2-1	NA	NA	CASSISGWNEQFF	TGTGCCAGTAGTATATCAGGCTGGAATGAGCAGTTCTTC
TRBV28	TRBJ1-5	once	NA	CASSFGRLRGQPQHF	TGTGCCAGCAGTTTCGGTCGGCTCAGGGGTCAGCCCCAGCATTTT
TRBV11-2	TRBJ2-1	few	NA	CASRDLGLPADEQFF	TGTGCCAGCAGAGACCTGGGACTTCCAGCGGATGAGCAGTTCTTC
TRBV7-9	TRBJ2-7	NA	TRBD1	CASSLGTGYFDEQYF	TGTGCCAGCAGCTTAGGGACAGGGTACTTCGACGAGCAGTACTTC
TRBV6-1	TRBJ2-7	few	TRBD1	CASSGAGTGAYEQYF	TGTGCCAGCAGTGGGGCCGGGACAGGGGCATACGAGCAGTACTTC
TRBV7-6	TRBJ1-3	many	NA	CASSFGVSGNTIYF	TGTGCCAGCAGCTTTGGGGTCTCTGGAAACACCATATATTTT
TRBV7-2	TRBJ2-2	many	TRBD1	CASSHKDREAGELFF	TGTGCCAGCAGCCATAAGGACAGGGAAGCCGGGGAGCTGTTTTTT
TRBV29-1	TRBJ1-5	few	NA	CSGGREEDNQPQHF	TGCAGCGGGGGCAGGGAGGAGGACAATCAGCCCCAGCATTTT
TRBV6-1	TRBJ2-5	NA	TRBD1	CASRARDRFQETQYF	TGTGCCAGCAGGGCCCGGGACAGGTTTCAAGAGACCCAGTACTTC
TRBV20-1	TRBJ2-7	NA	TRBD2	CSARGLRGLAGGAYEQYF	TGCAGTGCTAGAGGACTTCGAGGACTAGCGGGGGGTGCCTACGAGCAGTACTTC
TRBV2	TRBJ2-5	NA	NA	CASSIQGQSQETQYF	TGTGCCAGCAGTATTCAAGGACAGAGCCAAGAGACCCAGTACTTC
TRBV6-5	TRBJ2-3	NA	TRBD2	CASRPGGPRTDTQYF	TGTGCCAGCCGGCCGGGGGGGCCCCGCACAGATACGCAGTATTTT